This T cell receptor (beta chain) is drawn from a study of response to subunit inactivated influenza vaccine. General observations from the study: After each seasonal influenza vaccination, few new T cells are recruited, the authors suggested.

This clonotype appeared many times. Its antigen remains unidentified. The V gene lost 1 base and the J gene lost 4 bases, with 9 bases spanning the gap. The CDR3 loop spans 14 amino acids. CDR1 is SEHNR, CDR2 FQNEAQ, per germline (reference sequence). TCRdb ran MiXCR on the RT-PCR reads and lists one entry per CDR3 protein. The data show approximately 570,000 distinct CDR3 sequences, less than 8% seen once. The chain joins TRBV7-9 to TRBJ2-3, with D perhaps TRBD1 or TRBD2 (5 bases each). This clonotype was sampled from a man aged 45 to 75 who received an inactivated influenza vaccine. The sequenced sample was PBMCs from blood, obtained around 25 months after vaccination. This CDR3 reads CASSLDLGADTQYF. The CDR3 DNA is TGTGCCAGCAGCTTAGATCTGGGGGCAGATACGCAGTATTTT.